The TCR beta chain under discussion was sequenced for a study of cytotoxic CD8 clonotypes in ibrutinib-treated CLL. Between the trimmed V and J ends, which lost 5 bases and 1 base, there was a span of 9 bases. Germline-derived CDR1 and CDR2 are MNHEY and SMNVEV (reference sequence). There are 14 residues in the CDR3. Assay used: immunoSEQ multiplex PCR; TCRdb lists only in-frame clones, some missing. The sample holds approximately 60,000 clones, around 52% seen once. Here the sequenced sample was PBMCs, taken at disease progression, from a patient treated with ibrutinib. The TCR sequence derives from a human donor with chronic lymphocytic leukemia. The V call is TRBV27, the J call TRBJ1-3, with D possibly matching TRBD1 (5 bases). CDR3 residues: CASSTGASGNTIYF. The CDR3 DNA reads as TGTGCCAGCAGTACTGGGGCTTCTGGAAACACCATATATTTT.